This is a list of T cell receptor beta chains from one sample in a study of blood T cell repertoires in COVID-19. Some clones are missing from TCRdb's copy, which holds only in-frame ones; the method was immunoSEQ multiplex PCR. The sample lists 310,000 or so clones; roughly 86% were seen once. The sequenced sample consisted of peripheral blood. These receptors all come from a man aged 65 to 79 with acute or convalescent COVID-19. Each CDR3 is given with its conserved first and last residue. D genes are given only for firm matches. Not all rows give a size; the values are once, few, many and, for expanded clones, a class.

j_call | v_call | d_call | clone_size | cdr3_aa | cdr3_nt
TRBJ1-2 | TRBV2 | TRBD1 | - | CASTEGDRVGGYTF | TGTGCCAGCACCGAAGGGGACAGGGTGGGAGGCTACACCTTC
TRBJ1-6 | TRBV30 | - | - | CAWSVGGVSYNSPLHF | TGTGCCTGGAGTGTAGGGGGAGTATCGTATAATTCACCCCTCCACTTT
TRBJ2-3 | TRBV7-8 | TRBD2 | - | CASSPGFVRLAGGSTDTQYF | TGTGCCAGCAGCCCAGGATTCGTGCGACTAGCGGGGGGCTCCACAGATACGCAGTATTTT
TRBJ1-2 | TRBV28 | - | - | CASSLRSGYTF | TGTGCCAGCAGCCTTCGGAGTGGCTACACCTTC
TRBJ2-1 | TRBV5-5 | - | - | CASDATDYNEQFF | TGTGCCAGCGACGCGACAGATTACAATGAGCAGTTCTTC
TRBJ1-2 | TRBV2 | - | few | CASSGRGRYGYTF | TGTGCCAGCAGTGGCAGAGGGCGCTATGGCTACACCTTC
TRBJ1-6 | TRBV6-5 | - | few | CATLQTHNSPLHF | TGTGCCACCCTACAGACCCATAATTCACCCCTCCACTTT
TRBJ1-1 | TRBV19 | - | - | CASSMWESLNTEAFF | TGTGCCAGTAGTATGTGGGAGTCCCTGAACACTGAAGCTTTCTTT
TRBJ2-3 | TRBV4-3 | TRBD2 | - | CASSQDKAGGTDTQYF | TGCGCCAGCAGCCAAGATAAAGCGGGGGGGACAGATACGCAGTATTTT
TRBJ2-7 | TRBV3-1/TRBV3-2 | - | - | CASSRRDYEQYF | TGTGCCAGCAGCCGGCGGGACTACGAGCAGTACTTC
TRBJ1-5 | TRBV12-3/TRBV12-4 | - | - | CASSGSEGQPQHF | TGTGCCAGCAGTGGCTCGGAGGGCCAGCCCCAGCATTTT
TRBJ1-1 | TRBV28 | - | - | CASLYRNTEAFF | TGTGCCAGCCTTTACAGGAACACTGAAGCTTTCTTT
TRBJ2-6 | TRBV19 | TRBD2 | - | CASSIFSGGAGANVLTF | TGTGCCAGTAGTATTTTCAGCGGGGGGGCTGGGGCCAACGTCCTGACTTTC